The source of this TCR beta chain is a study of blood T cells in healthy people across ages. This clonotype was counted once. For the second PCR, which ran for about 6 to 11 cycles, a sample-barcoded 5' primer and a J-beta primer mix were used. All cDNA molecules were each tagged by a template-switch adaptor with 12 random nucleotides. A single record per CDR3 protein comes from TCRdb applying MiXCR to the 5' RACE reads. The sample includes about 680,000 distinct CDR3 sequences, 45% to 50% seen only once; the top ten take about a third. V gave up 5 bases and J gave up 7 bases, with 15 bases separating them. This CDR3 comprises 14 residues. Germline V gives CDR1 MNHEY, CDR2 SVGAGI. The total RNA that was extracted per sample amounted to at least 5 micrograms.

This TCR was recovered from a woman aged 60-75 years in good health. V and J are TRBV6-5 and TRBJ2-1; D is perhaps TRBD1 or TRBD2 (5 bases each). Material: blood. The CDR3 loop is CASSRDGAANEQFF. Here the CDR3 DNA reads TGTGCCAGCAGTAGGGACGGGGCGGCGAATGAGCAGTTCTTC.